These 25 T cell receptor beta chains originate from one sample sequenced in a study of cytomegalovirus exposure and HLA in healthy donors. 60 Vbeta and 13 Jbeta primers were used in PCR. This table comes from immunoSEQ multiplex PCR, and its TCRdb copy is limited to in-frame clones, with some not included. This table lists about 110,000 clones. Sample: PBMCs. The receptors derive from a man aged 40-49 years in good health and CMV-seropositive.

The J gene is TRBJ2-1, the V gene TRBV18, with 8 bases matching TRBD2. This CDR3 spans 17 amino acids. V lost 0 bases and J lost 5; bases outside the gene matches: 9. Looked up from germline, CDR1 is KGHSH and CDR2 is LQKENI. Written as DNA, the CDR3 is TGTGCCAGCTCACCACCATGGACTAGCCCCATCCACAATGAGCAGTTCTTC. This sequence encodes CASSPPWTSPIHNEQFF.

The chain uses TRBV28 and TRBJ2-1, with 8 nucleotides matching TRBD1. This CDR3 region has 14 residues. Germline V lookup: CDR1 MDHEN, CDR2 SYDVKM. V dropped 5 bases and J dropped 8; count of bases not matched to a gene: 8. The chain's CDR3 is CASSTRQGRDEQFF. The CDR3, as DNA: TGTGCCAGCAGTACGCGACAGGGGAGAGATGAGCAGTTCTTC. Using reference TRBV28 and TRBJ2-1 for the parts outside the CDR3, the full variable domain is DVKVTQSSRYLVKRTGEKVFLECVQDMDHENMFWYRQDPGLGLRLIYFSYDVKMKEKGDIPEGYSVSREKKERFSLILESASTNQTSMYLCASSTRQGRDEQFFGPGTRLTVL.

Notes on this clone: The same CDR3 can be traced to other DNA sequences in this sample. The chain uses TRBV6-6 and TRBJ2-7; no reliable D call. Germline V gene lookup returns CDR1 MNHNY and CDR2 SVGAGI (reference sequence). Trimming pared 2 bases from V and 6 bases from J, leaving 11 bases between. There are 13 residues in the CDR3. CDR3 amino acids: CASSYPEVIEQYF. DNA of the CDR3: TGTGCCAGCAGTTACCCCGAGGTGATCGAGCAGTACTTC.

This chain connects TRBV29-1 to TRBJ2-7; 7 nucleotides agree with TRBD2. Germline lookup yields CDR1 SQVTM and CDR2 ANQGSEA. The CDR3 consists of 13 residues. With V trimmed by 2 bases and J by 6 bases, 7 bases remained unmatched. The CDR3 nucleotides are TGCAGCGTTGAAAGGGCAGGGAGGGCCGAGCAGTACTTC. This encodes CSVERAGRAEQYF.

This sequence joins TRBV27 and TRBJ2-6, with 7 nucleotides matching TRBD1. V gave up 2 bases and J gave up 0 bases; unmatched junction bases: 4. The germline V gene encodes CDR1 MNHEY and CDR2 SMNVEV (reference sequence). This CDR3 has 17 amino acids. CDR3 loop: CASSLRTGVSGANVLTF. For the CDR3, the DNA is TGTGCCAGCAGTTTACGAACAGGGGTCTCTGGGGCCAACGTCCTGACTTTC.

In regard to this clone: Distinct nucleotide sequences in the sample also encode this CDR3. This chain links TRBV29-1 with TRBJ2-1, with D possibly TRBD2 on 5 matching bases. The germline CDR1 and CDR2 sequences are SQVTM and ANQGSEA. V gave up 3 bases and J gave up 14 bases, with 11 bases separating them. There are 10 residues in the CDR3. The CDR3 region has the DNA TGCAGCGTTGAGCAGGAGGTGGAGTTCTTC. Protein: CSVEQEVEFF.

CDR3 bases: TGTGCCAGCAGACCCGGGACAGGGGACGGGGCCAACGTCCTGACTTTC. Amino acid sequence: CASRPGTGDGANVLTF. The chain employs TRBV7-9 and TRBJ2-6, with 10 bases lining up with TRBD1. The J segment lost 4 bases and the V segment lost 6 bases, leaving 6 bases of the junction unmatched. The germline CDR1 and CDR2 sequences are SEHNR and FQNEAQ (reference sequence). The CDR3 totals 16 residues.

This chain uses TRBV5-1 with TRBJ2-1, with D possibly matching TRBD1 (6 bases). V lost 5 bases and J lost 0, with 12 bases in between. Per germline, CDR1 SGHRS and CDR2 YFSETQ. The length of the CDR3 is 15 residues. The CDR3: CASSPQGLSYNEQFF. CDR3 in DNA: TGCGCCAGCAGTCCACAGGGCCTCTCCTACAATGAGCAGTTCTTC.

The rearrangement joins TRBV7-2 to TRBJ2-1; TRBD2 matches 10 bases. Unmatched junction bases numbered 8, after V lost 3 bases and J lost 9 bases. The germline V gene has CDR1 SGHTA and CDR2 FQGNSA. The CDR3 length is 15 residues. The CDR3 coding sequence is TGTGCCAGCAGCTTCCCTAGCGGGAGACCCCGTGAGCAGTTCTTC. Translated: CASSFPSGRPREQFF.

The V call is TRBV19, the J call TRBJ2-6, with 9 bases matching TRBD1. V trimming: 7 bases; J trimming: 0 bases; junction bases outside the gene matches: 7. Germline V CDR1 and CDR2: LNHDA, SQIVND (reference sequence). The CDR3 contains 17 residues. In DNA, the CDR3 is TGTGCCAGTACCCTCGGGACAGGGCCCTCTGGGGCCAACGTCCTGACTTTC. It specifies CASTLGTGPSGANVLTF.

This chain joins TRBV5-6 and TRBJ2-1; 10 nucleotides agree with TRBD2. V trimming: 1 base; J trimming: 8 bases; junction bases outside the gene matches: 3. CDR1 is SGHDT and CDR2 is YYEEEE in the germline V gene. There are 14 residues in the CDR3. For the CDR3, the DNA is TGTGCCAGCAGCTTGAGCGGGAGGGCGGATGAGCAGTTCTTC. Residues: CASSLSGRADEQFF.

The rearrangement uses TRBV28 and TRBJ2-5; TRBD2 matches at 11 bases. Germline V gene lookup returns CDR1 MDHEN and CDR2 SYDVKM. V was pared by 4 bases and J by 3 bases, with 4 bases of the junction left unmatched. The length of the CDR3 is 15 residues. CDR3 sequence reads: CASSSPGLAEETQYF. CDR3 nucleotide sequence: TGTGCCAGCAGTTCCCCGGGACTAGCGGAAGAGACCCAGTACTTC.

The V and J genes are TRBV2 and TRBJ1-4; no clear D gene. Trimming took 8 bases from V and 5 from J, leaving 15 bases between them. Germline assignment: CDR1 SNHLY and CDR2 FYNNEI. The CDR3 has 14 amino acids. CDR3 DNA sequence: TGTGCCAGCCTTCTTCACCAGATAAATGAAAAACTGTTTTTT. This codes for CASLLHQINEKLFF.

The J gene is TRBJ1-5, the V gene TRBV27; 8 positions match TRBD1. V lost 5 bases and J lost 2; bases outside the gene matches: 5. The CDR3 contains 15 residues. Germline CDR1 and CDR2: MNHEY and SMNVEV (reference sequence). The CDR3, as DNA: TGTGCCAGCAGTCTCGGGACAGGAGGCAATCAGCCCCAGCATTTT. Protein sequence: CASSLGTGGNQPQHF.

This chain links TRBV4-3 with TRBJ2-7, with TRBD1 matching 12 bases. CDR1 and CDR2 (germline): LGHNA, YSLEER. CDR3 size: 17 residues. V lost 1 base and J lost 4; bases outside the gene matches: 8. CDR3 nucleotide sequence: TGCGCCAGCAGCCAAGTTCTCCCGGGACAGGGGGCTTACGAGCAGTACTTC. Its translation: CASSQVLPGQGAYEQYF.

The chain has TRBV28 and TRBJ2-3; D call uncertain. Trimming cost V 5 bases and J 1 base, with 16 bases left between them. This CDR3 has 16 amino acids. CDR1 is MDHEN and CDR2 is SYDVKM in the germline V gene. The CDR3 region is CASSPNPYPGTDTQYF. In nucleotides, the CDR3 is TGTGCCAGCAGTCCCAACCCGTATCCGGGCACAGATACGCAGTATTTT.

The gene calls are TRBV7-8 and TRBJ1-1; D gene ambiguous. The CDR3 has 15 residues. Trimming left V 2 bases short and J 6 bases short, with 16 bases between. The germline V gene encodes CDR1 SGHVS and CDR2 FQNEAQ. The DNA for the CDR3 is TGTGCCAGCAGCTTACCATCGACTTACAAGGCTGAAGCTTTCTTT. Encoded protein: CASSLPSTYKAEAFF. Looking up the rest from reference TRBV7-8 and TRBJ1-1 gives the full variable domain: GAGVSQSPRYKVAKRGQDVALRCDPISGHVSLFWYQQALGQGPEFLTYFQNEAQLDKSGLPSDRFFAERPEGSVSTLKIQRTQQEDSAVYLCASSLPSTYKAEAFFGQGTRLTVV.

This sequence joins TRBV7-9 and TRBJ2-6; 8 bases map to TRBD1. V shed 1 base, J shed 0 bases, and the junction held 2 bases outside the gene matches. The length of the CDR3 is 17 residues. Germline V lookup: CDR1 SEHNR, CDR2 FQNEAQ (reference sequence). The CDR3 is CASSLVTGGSGANVLTF. In nucleotides, the CDR3 is TGTGCCAGCAGCTTAGTAACAGGGGGCTCTGGGGCCAACGTCCTGACTTTC.

The J gene is TRBJ1-4, the V gene TRBV28; D is possibly TRBD1 (6 bases). Looked up from germline, CDR1 is MDHEN and CDR2 is SYDVKM. The CDR3 covers 15 residues. Trimming took 2 bases from V and 7 from J, leaving 14 bases between them. CDR3 loop: CASSLDQGFFEKLFF. As DNA, the CDR3 is TGTGCCAGCAGTTTAGACCAGGGGTTCTTTGAAAAACTGTTTTTT. Full variable domain (rest looked up from reference TRBV28 and TRBJ1-4): DVKVTQSSRYLVKRTGEKVFLECVQDMDHENMFWYRQDPGLGLRLIYFSYDVKMKEKGDIPEGYSVSREKKERFSLILESASTNQTSMYLCASSLDQGFFEKLFFGSGTQLSVL.

V and J are TRBV28 and TRBJ2-7, with 8 bases that match TRBD2. CDR3 length: 14 residues. Germline-derived CDR1 and CDR2 are MDHEN and SYDVKM. Trimming took 8 bases from V and 0 from J; bases not matched to a gene: 6. CDR3 in amino acids: CASRGTRSSYEQYF. CDR3 in DNA: TGTGCCAGCCGCGGGACTAGGAGCTCCTACGAGCAGTACTTC.

V is TRBV11-2 and J is TRBJ2-5; maybe TRBD1 (7 bases). Germline CDR1 reads SGHAT; CDR2 reads FQNNGV. This CDR3 has 14 amino acids. V was shortened by 0 bases and J by 5 bases, with 10 bases between the two germline ends. The CDR3 sequence is CASSLEGGGETQYF. The CDR3 region has the DNA TGTGCCAGCAGCTTAGAAGGAGGGGGCGAGACCCAGTACTTC. Full variable domain (rest looked up from reference TRBV11-2 and TRBJ2-5): EAGVAQSPRYKIIEKRQSVAFWCNPISGHATLYWYQQILGQGPKLLIQFQNNGVVDDSQLPKDRFSAERLKGVDSTLKIQPAKLEDSAVYLCASSLEGGGETQYFGPGTRLLVL.

The chain carries TRBV4-2 and TRBJ2-1; D is undetermined. The CDR3 contains 13 residues. CDR1 LGHNA and CDR2 YNFKEQ come from the germline V gene. V lost 3 bases and J lost 4, with 7 bases in between. The CDR3 region has the DNA TGTGCCAGCAGCCACGGTGATTACAATGAGCAGTTCTTC. This encodes CASSHGDYNEQFF.

CDR3 bases: TGTGCCAGCTCACCAGGCCGTGGCAACGCAGATACGCAGTATTTT. Its protein product is CASSPGRGNADTQYF. The rearrangement joins TRBV18 to TRBJ2-3; D remains unclear. Germline V lookup: CDR1 KGHSH, CDR2 LQKENI. V was trimmed by 2 bases and J by 4 bases, leaving 13 bases between them. There are 15 residues in the CDR3.

The chain couples TRBV7-2 to TRBJ2-5; D remains ambiguous. Per germline, CDR1 SGHTA and CDR2 FQGNSA. This CDR3 has 14 amino acids. Trimming removed 5 bases at V and 0 bases at J, with 10 bases between. The CDR3 DNA sequence: TGTGCCAGCAGCGCATCTAGGAACCAAGAGACCCAGTACTTC. This encodes CASSASRNQETQYF. Variable domain in full (rest from reference TRBV7-2 and TRBJ2-5): GAGVSQSPSNKVTEKGKDVELRCDPISGHTALYWYRQSLGQGLEFLIYFQGNSAPDKSGLPSDRFSAERTGGSVSTLTIQRTQQEDSAVYLCASSASRNQETQYFGPGTRLLVL.

This chain connects TRBV4-1 to TRBJ1-5; D gene ambiguous. Germline lookup yields CDR1 MGHRA and CDR2 YSYEKL. The CDR3 is 15 amino acids. V lost 0 bases, J lost 5 bases, and 11 bases lay in between. CDR3 protein: CASSQDSGNHQPQHF. CDR3 in DNA: TGCGCCAGCAGCCAAGATTCGGGGAACCATCAGCCCCAGCATTTT.